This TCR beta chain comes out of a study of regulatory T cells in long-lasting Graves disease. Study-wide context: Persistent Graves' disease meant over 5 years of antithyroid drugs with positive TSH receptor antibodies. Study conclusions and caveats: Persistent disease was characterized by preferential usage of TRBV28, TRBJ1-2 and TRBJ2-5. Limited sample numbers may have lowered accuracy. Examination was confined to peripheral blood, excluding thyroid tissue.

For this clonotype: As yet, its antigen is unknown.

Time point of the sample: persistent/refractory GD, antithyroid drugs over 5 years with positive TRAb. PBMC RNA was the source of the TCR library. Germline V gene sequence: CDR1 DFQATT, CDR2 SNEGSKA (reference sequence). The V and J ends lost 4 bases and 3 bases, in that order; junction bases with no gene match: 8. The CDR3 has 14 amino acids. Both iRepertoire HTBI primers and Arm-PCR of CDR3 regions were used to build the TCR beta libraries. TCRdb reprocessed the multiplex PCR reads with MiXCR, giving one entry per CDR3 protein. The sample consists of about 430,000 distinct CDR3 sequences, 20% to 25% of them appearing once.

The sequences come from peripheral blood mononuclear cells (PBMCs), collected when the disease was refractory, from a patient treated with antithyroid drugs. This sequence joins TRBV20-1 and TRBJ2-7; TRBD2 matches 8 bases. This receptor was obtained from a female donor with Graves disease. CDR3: CSAITGTRNYEQYF. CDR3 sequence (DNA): TGCAGTGCTATCACCGGGACTAGAAACTACGAGCAGTACTTC.